These 29 T cell receptor beta chains share one sample of origin, sequenced in a study of blood T cell repertoires in COVID-19. Clones were read by immunoSEQ multiplex PCR, and TCRdb kept only the in-frame ones, dropping some. The sample includes 130,000 to 150,000 clones, 75% to 90% of them seen just once. Sequencing was carried out using peripheral blood. Every receptor here comes from a man between 45 and 60 years old who had recovered from COVID-19.

V is TRBV4-1 and J is TRBJ2-1; 12 nucleotides match TRBD2. Trimming took 4 bases from V and 0 from J; bases not matched to a gene: 13. The CDR3 runs to 20 residues. In germline, CDR1 is MGHRA, CDR2 YSYEKL. As DNA, the CDR3 is TGCGCCAGCAGCCTATCCCGGCTAGCGGGGGGGCCCAGCTCCTACAATGAGCAGTTCTTC. Translating gives CASSLSRLAGGPSSYNEQFF.

V gene TRBV7-3 combines with J gene TRBJ1-1, with 7 bases that match TRBD1. The CDR3 has 14 amino acids. CDR1 and CDR2 from the germline V gene are SGHTA and FQGTGA. V was pared by 3 bases and J by 2 bases, with 3 bases of the junction left unmatched. The CDR3 DNA reads as TGTGCCAGCAGCTTCAGGGGGAGAAACACTGAAGCTTTCTTT. It specifies CASSFRGRNTEAFF.

This chain connects TRBV12-3 or TRBV12-4 to TRBJ1-3; D is unclear. V gave up 6 bases and J gave up 9 bases, with 12 bases separating them. The CDR3 loop spans 12 amino acids. In nucleotides, the CDR3 is TGTGCCAGCAGCCGGGTGCCAGTCACCATATATTTT. This sequence encodes CASSRVPVTIYF.

The rearrangement links TRBV29-1 to TRBJ1-3; D unresolved. Trimming took off 4 bases at V and 0 bases at J, with 10 bases between the two ends. Germline V gives CDR1 SQVTM, CDR2 ANQGSEA. This CDR3 contains 14 residues. In DNA form, the CDR3 reads TGCAGCGTTGGCGGGGAACCCTCTGGAAACACCATATATTTT. Translation: CSVGGEPSGNTIYF.

This chain connects TRBV6-5 to TRBJ2-3; 10 nucleotides match TRBD2. V gave up 6 bases and J gave up 7 bases; unmatched junction bases: 10. Germline values: CDR1 MNHEY, CDR2 SVGAGI. The CDR3 consists of 15 residues. The CDR3 region is CASSPKRGGRNTQYF. CDR3 coding DNA: TGTGCCAGCAGCCCAAAGCGGGGGGGAAGGAATACGCAGTATTTT.

The J gene is TRBJ2-1, the V gene TRBV6-5; perhaps TRBD2 as D (5 bases). CDR1 MNHEY and CDR2 SVGAGI come from the germline V gene. The CDR3 contains 15 residues. V shed 0 bases and J shed 3 bases, with 9 bases lying between them. The CDR3 protein is CASSYSADFYNEQFF. For the CDR3, the DNA is TGTGCCAGCAGTTACTCAGCGGACTTCTACAATGAGCAGTTCTTC.

The gene calls are TRBV6-5 and TRBJ1-5; tentative D call: TRBD1 (5 bases). In germline, CDR1 is MNHEY, CDR2 SVGAGI. The CDR3 runs 14 residues. The V and J ends lost 6 bases and 1 base respectively, with 10 bases between them. CDR3 residues: CASRRGGSNQPQHF. Here the CDR3 DNA reads TGTGCCAGCAGACGGGGGGGAAGCAATCAGCCCCAGCATTTT.

This rearrangement joins TRBV19 to TRBJ1-5; D gene uncertain. The germline V and J ends were trimmed by 4 bases and 0 bases, with 7 bases remaining between them. CDR3 length: 14 amino acids. CDR1 is LNHDA, CDR2 SQIVND, per germline (reference sequence). DNA of the CDR3: TGTGCCAGTAGTAAAGACCTTAGCAATCAGCCCCAGCATTTT. Translated: CASSKDLSNQPQHF.

The chain uses TRBV19 and TRBJ1-4; the match to TRBD1 covers 9 bases. Per germline, CDR1 LNHDA and CDR2 SQIVND (reference sequence). This CDR3 is built from 17 residues. J lost 1 base, V lost 5 bases, and 8 bases had no gene match. DNA for the CDR3: TGTGCCAGTAGTGCCCGGGACAGGGTTCAAACTAATGAAAAACTGTTTTTT. Its translation is CASSARDRVQTNEKLFF.

The DNA of the CDR3 is TGCGCCAGCAGCCAAGAATTCGGGCAGGGTTATGGCTACACCTTC. Amino acids: CASSQEFGQGYGYTF. The chain links TRBV4-3 to TRBJ1-2; D may be TRBD1 (5 bases). V was cut by 0 bases and J by 5 bases, with 13 bases left in between. The CDR3 contains 15 residues. CDR1 and CDR2 from the germline V gene are LGHNA and YSLEER.

Points on this clone: The sample has other DNA sequences that encode this CDR3 too. The CDR3 DNA is TGTGCCAGCAGCTTCCAGGGGAACACTGAAGCTTTCTTT. Its protein product is CASSFQGNTEAFF. The rearrangement joins TRBV5-6 to TRBJ1-1; possible D gene TRBD1, 5 bases. Germline CDR1 reads SGHDT; CDR2 reads YYEEEE. Trimming cost V 2 bases and J 1 base, with 6 bases left between them. This CDR3 region has 13 residues.

This chain links TRBV19 with TRBJ2-1, with a weak D call TRBD1 (5 bases). The CDR3 has 15 amino acids. The germline gives CDR1 LNHDA, CDR2 SQIVND (reference sequence). V lost 10 bases and J lost 5, with 21 bases in between. As DNA, the CDR3 is TGTGCCACCTACGGGTTAGGGGATCCCCACAATGAGCAGTTCTTC. As protein: CATYGLGDPHNEQFF.

This clone was counted between two and nine times. The V and J genes are TRBV11-2 and TRBJ1-2, with TRBD1 matching 7 bases. In germline, CDR1 is SGHAT, CDR2 FQNNGV. The ends lost 4 bases at V and 0 bases at J; junction bases unmatched: 5. The CDR3 covers 15 residues. The CDR3 loop is CASSSRDRTNYGYTF. CDR3 bases: TGTGCCAGCAGCTCCCGGGACAGAACTAACTATGGCTACACCTTC.

V and J are TRBV4-3 and TRBJ1-2; D gene uncertain. The CDR3 length is 14 residues. The germline V and J ends were trimmed by 0 bases and 7 bases, with 12 bases remaining between them. Per the germline V gene, CDR1 is LGHNA and CDR2 is YSLEER. The CDR3 loop reads CASSQDRAGGGYTF. In DNA form, the CDR3 reads TGCGCCAGCAGCCAAGATAGAGCGGGTGGTGGCTACACCTTC.

V usage is TRBV5-4 and J usage is TRBJ1-2, with 7 bases lining up with TRBD1. The CDR3 covers 15 residues. The germline gives CDR1 SGHNT, CDR2 YYREEE (reference sequence). J was trimmed by 5 bases and V by 4 bases; bases with no gene match: 11. The CDR3 bases are TGTGCCAGCAGCCACCGGGACAGCGGAATATATGGCTACACCTTC. It yields the protein CASSHRDSGIYGYTF.

About this clone: One end of the junction does not line up with germline, which may come from a read error. The rearrangement uses TRBV7-7 and TRBJ2-1; a weak D match, TRBD2 (6 bases). Looked up from germline, CDR1 is SSHAT and CDR2 is FNYEAQ (reference sequence). This CDR3 is built from 15 residues. This chain's CDR3 is CASSPAAGSYNEQFF. The CDR3 coding sequence is TGTGCTAGCAGCCCGGCAGCGGGTTCCTACAATGAGCAGTTCTTC.

This clone was seen only once. V gene TRBV5-8 combines with J gene TRBJ2-3; D may be TRBD2 (6 bases). The CDR3 length is 14 residues. Per the germline V gene, CDR1 is SGHTS and CDR2 is YDEGEE. The V end was cut by 4 bases, the J end by 0 bases, with 9 bases between. CDR3: CASSRTISTDTQYF. The CDR3 region has the DNA TGTGCCAGCAGCCGGACTATAAGCACAGATACGCAGTATTTT.

The sample holds a few counts of this clone. J is TRBJ2-1 and V is TRBV2; perhaps TRBD2 as D (5 bases). The germline V gene encodes CDR1 SNHLY and CDR2 FYNNEI. V lost 3 bases, J lost 7 bases, and 7 bases lay in between. This CDR3 has 12 residues. CDR3 DNA sequence: TGTGCCAGCAGTGATGAGGGAAATGAGCAGTTCTTC. As protein: CASSDEGNEQFF.

This chain uses TRBV7-2 with TRBJ2-7, with D possibly TRBD2 on 7 matching bases. In germline, CDR1 is SGHTA, CDR2 FQGNSA. Trimming left V 5 bases short and J 6 bases short, with 17 bases between. The CDR3 is 14 amino acids. Here the CDR3 reads CASSLKGGAGEQYF. For the CDR3, the DNA is TGTGCCAGCAGCCTCAAGGGGGGGGCGGGCGAGCAGTACTTC.

The J gene is TRBJ1-2, the V gene TRBV6-2 or TRBV6-3; D may be TRBD1 (6 bases). Germline V CDR1 and CDR2: MNHEY, SVGEGT. The CDR3 runs 15 residues. V was shortened by 5 bases and J by 0 bases, with 13 bases between the two germline ends. Here the CDR3 reads CASSDQTGTNYGYTF. CDR3 in DNA: TGTGCCAGCAGTGATCAAACAGGGACTAACTATGGCTACACCTTC.

CDR3 coding DNA: TGTGCCAGCAGCCCCGGACTAGCGGGGGGGTACGAGCAGTACTTC. This sequence encodes CASSPGLAGGYEQYF. V and J are TRBV7-2 and TRBJ2-7; 15 bases match TRBD2. Germline CDR1 SGHTA, CDR2 FQGNSA. This CDR3 contains 15 residues. The V gene end was trimmed by 5 bases and the J gene end by 4 bases; junction bases not matched to a gene: 3.

V gene TRBV11-2 combines with J gene TRBJ2-5; 10 bases align to TRBD2. CDR3 length equals 16 residues. V shed 4 bases and J 5 bases; nucleotides not matched to a gene: 10. Germline V gene lookup returns CDR1 SGHAT and CDR2 FQNNGV. Here the CDR3 DNA reads TGTGCCAGCAGCTACACAAGCGGGGGGGCCTTTGAGACCCAGTACTTC. Translated, it gives CASSYTSGGAFETQYF.

The genes are TRBV7-6 and TRBJ2-3; D uncertain. This CDR3 comprises 15 residues. CDR1 is SGHVS and CDR2 is FNYEAQ in the germline V gene. Trimming took off 0 bases at V and 1 base at J, with 8 bases between the two ends. CDR3 sequence reads: CASSLAPGRTDTQYF. In DNA form, the CDR3 reads TGTGCCAGCAGCTTAGCGCCAGGCCGCACAGATACGCAGTATTTT.

The gene calls are TRBV11-2 and TRBJ2-7; weak D call: TRBD1 (6 bases). This CDR3 comprises 17 residues. V was trimmed by 3 bases and J by 6 bases, leaving 24 bases between them. Germline V gene data show CDR1 as SGHAT and CDR2 as FQNNGV. In DNA, the CDR3 is TGTGCCAGCAGCTTCGAATGGGGGCCAGGGAAAGGTGGCGAGCAGTACTTC. Amino acid sequence: CASSFEWGPGKGGEQYF.

The genes are TRBV6-1 and TRBJ2-4, with a possible D match to TRBD1 (5 bases). V lost 4 bases and J lost 0, with 13 bases in between. There are 16 residues in the CDR3. Germline V gene lookup returns CDR1 MNHNS and CDR2 SASEGT. The chain's CDR3 is CASSGQIDLAKNIQYF. The CDR3 coding sequence is TGTGCCAGCAGTGGACAGATTGATTTAGCCAAAAACATTCAGTACTTC.

The chain combines TRBV5-1 with TRBJ1-1; 10 nucleotides agree with TRBD1. The J segment lost 4 bases and the V segment lost 4 bases, leaving 7 bases of the junction unmatched. The CDR3 has 15 residues. CDR1 is SGHRS, CDR2 YFSETQ, per germline. In DNA form, the CDR3 reads TGCGCCAGCAGCCCGGACAGGGGGTGGGGCACTGAAGCTTTCTTT. Protein product: CASSPDRGWGTEAFF.

J is TRBJ2-7 and V is TRBV4-1; 11 bases agree with TRBD2. V gave up 6 bases and J gave up 3 bases; unmatched junction bases: 7. Germline V gene sequence: CDR1 MGHRA, CDR2 YSYEKL. This CDR3 is built from 15 residues. The CDR3 DNA is TGCGCCAGCAGTTACCGACTAGCGGGGAACTACGAGCAGTACTTC. It is translated as CASSYRLAGNYEQYF.

The J gene is TRBJ2-3, the V gene TRBV6-5; the D is unclear. Germline V gene data show CDR1 as MNHEY and CDR2 as SVGAGI. V lost 5 bases and J lost 0, with 9 bases in between. The CDR3 totals 14 residues. The CDR3 reads CASSQSRSTDTQYF. In DNA form, the CDR3 reads TGTGCCAGCAGTCAGTCCCGTAGCACAGATACGCAGTATTTT.

The rearrangement links TRBV6-4 to TRBJ2-3; D ambiguous. Germline loops: CDR1 MRHNA, CDR2 SNTAGT. This CDR3 has 14 residues. Trimming left V 4 bases short and J 2 bases short, with 10 bases between. CDR3 region: CASSAESTTDTQYF. CDR3 in DNA: TGTGCCAGCAGTGCTGAGAGTACCACAGATACGCAGTATTTT.